This record concerns one T cell receptor beta chain sequence. Its cognate antigen is unknown. Germline V gene lookup returns CDR1 MNHEY and CDR2 SVGEGT. V was pared by 8 bases and J by 10 bases, with 12 bases between. The CDR3 covers 11 residues. These data are taken from a study of T-cell reconstitution after alpha-beta-depleted transplantation in children. Findings and caveats of the study: Some patients' high day-60 TCRbeta diversity was traced to surviving recipient T cells and thymic progenitors. Expanded graft clones numbering several hundred reportedly gave rise to alpha-beta T cells about two months after transplant.

Preparation of the TCRbeta library was carried out with unique molecular identifiers. TCRdb called the PCR reads again in MiXCR, with one record for every CDR3 protein. The sample yields 450,000 to 550,000 distinct CDR3 sequences, over 9.5% seen once. This chain joins TRBV6-2 or TRBV6-3 and TRBJ2-1; D gene uncertain. This specimen was PBMCs, mostly from graft donor cells, taken 180 days after TCRalphabeta/CD19-depleted stem cell transplant. The TCR comes from a female patient between 2 and 15 years old who had a stem cell transplant for aplastic anemia, so the T cells may come from the graft donor. CDR3 sequence: CASQRWEEQFF. The CDR3 nucleotides read TGTGCCAGCCAACGTTGGGAAGAGCAGTTCTTC.